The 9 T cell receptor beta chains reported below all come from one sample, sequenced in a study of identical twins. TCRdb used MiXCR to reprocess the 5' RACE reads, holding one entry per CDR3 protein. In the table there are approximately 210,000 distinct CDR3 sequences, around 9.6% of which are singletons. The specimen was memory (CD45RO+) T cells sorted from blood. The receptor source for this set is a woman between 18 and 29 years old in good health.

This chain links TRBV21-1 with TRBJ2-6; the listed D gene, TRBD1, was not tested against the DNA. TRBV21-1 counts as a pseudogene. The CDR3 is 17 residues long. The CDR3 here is CASSVLTGSPGANVLTF. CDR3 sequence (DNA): TGTGCCAGCAGCGTCCTTACAGGGTCCCCTGGGGCCAACGTCCTGACTTTC.

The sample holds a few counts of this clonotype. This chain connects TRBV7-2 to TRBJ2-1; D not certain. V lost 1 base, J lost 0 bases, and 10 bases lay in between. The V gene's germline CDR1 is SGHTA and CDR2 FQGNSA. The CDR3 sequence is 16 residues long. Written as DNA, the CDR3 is TGTGCCAGCAGCTTAGTGGGCCTAAGCTCCTACAATGAGCAGTTCTTC. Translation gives CASSLVGLSSYNEQFF.

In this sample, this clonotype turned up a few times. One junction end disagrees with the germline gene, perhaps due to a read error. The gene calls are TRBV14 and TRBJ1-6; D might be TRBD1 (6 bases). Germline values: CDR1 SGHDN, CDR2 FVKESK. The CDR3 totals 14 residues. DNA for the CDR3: TGTGCCAGCAACCAACAGACAGGCGGTTCACCCCTCCACTTT. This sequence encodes CASNQQTGGSPLHF. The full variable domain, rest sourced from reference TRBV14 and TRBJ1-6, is EAGVTQFPSHSVIEKGQTVTLRCDPISGHDNLYWYRRVMGKEIKFLLHFVKESKQDESGMPNNRFLAERTGGTYSTLKVQPAELEDSGVYFCASNQQTGGSPLHFGNGTRLTVT.

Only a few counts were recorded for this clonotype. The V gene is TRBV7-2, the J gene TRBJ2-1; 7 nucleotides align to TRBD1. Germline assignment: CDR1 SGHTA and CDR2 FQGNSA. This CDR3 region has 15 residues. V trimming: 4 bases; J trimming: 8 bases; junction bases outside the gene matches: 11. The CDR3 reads CASSSFRDRRDEQFF. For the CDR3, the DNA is TGTGCCAGCAGCTCCTTTCGGGACAGAAGGGATGAGCAGTTCTTC.

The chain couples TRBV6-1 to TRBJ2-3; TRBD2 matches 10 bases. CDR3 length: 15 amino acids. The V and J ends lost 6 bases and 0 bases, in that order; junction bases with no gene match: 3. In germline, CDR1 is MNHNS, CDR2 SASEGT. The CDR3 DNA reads TGTGCCAGCAGCAAGACTAGCGGGAGCACAGATACGCAGTATTTT. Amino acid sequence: CASSKTSGSTDTQYF.

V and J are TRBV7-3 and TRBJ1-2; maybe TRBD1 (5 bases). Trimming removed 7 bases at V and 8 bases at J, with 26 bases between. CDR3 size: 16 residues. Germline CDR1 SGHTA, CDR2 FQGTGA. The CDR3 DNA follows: TGTGCCAGCACCCTTAACCCCCCGCGGGGGACTGGAGGCTACACCTTC. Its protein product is CASTLNPPRGTGGYTF.

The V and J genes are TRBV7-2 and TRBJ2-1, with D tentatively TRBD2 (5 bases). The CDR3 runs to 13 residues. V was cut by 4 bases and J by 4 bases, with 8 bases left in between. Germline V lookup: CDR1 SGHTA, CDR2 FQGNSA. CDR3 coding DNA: TGTGCCAGCAGCTCCTCGGGGTACAATGAGCAGTTCTTC. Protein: CASSSSGYNEQFF.

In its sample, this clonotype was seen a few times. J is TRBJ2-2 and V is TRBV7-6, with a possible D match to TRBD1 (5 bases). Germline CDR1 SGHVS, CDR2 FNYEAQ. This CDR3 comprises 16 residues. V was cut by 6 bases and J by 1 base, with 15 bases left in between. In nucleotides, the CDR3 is TGTGCCAGCAGTGTGGACACCGTGCGGAACACCGGGGAGCTGTTTTTT. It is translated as CASSVDTVRNTGELFF. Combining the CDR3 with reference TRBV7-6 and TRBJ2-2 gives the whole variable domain GAGVSQSPRYKVTKRGQDVALRCDPISGHVSLYWYRQALGQGPEFLTYFNYEAQQDKSGLPNDRFSAERPEGSISTLTIQRTEQRDSAMYRCASSVDTVRNTGELFFGEGSRLTVL.

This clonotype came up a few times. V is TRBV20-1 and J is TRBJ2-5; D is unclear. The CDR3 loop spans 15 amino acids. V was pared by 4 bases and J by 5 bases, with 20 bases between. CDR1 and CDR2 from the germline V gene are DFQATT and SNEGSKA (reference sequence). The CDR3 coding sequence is TGCAGTGCTAACCCACGGCAAAGGCTAGAGGAGACCCAGTACTTC. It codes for CSANPRQRLEETQYF.